The rows below give T cell receptor beta chains drawn from one sample of a study of T cell responses to AZD1222 COVID-19 vaccine. Only in-frame clones appear in the TCRdb table, and some are missing; sequencing was by immunoSEQ multiplex PCR. In the table there are about 130,000 clones, nearly 95% of which are singletons. Specimen: peripheral blood, collected on day 0 of AZD1222 vaccination. The source is an adult in good health. Both conserved end residues are part of each CDR3. A D gene is named only where the DNA matches it firmly. The size field is filled for only some rows; it gives once, few, many or a size class.

CDR3nt	CDR3aa	abundance	j_gene	d_gene	v_gene
TGCGCCAGCAGCCAAGTTACAATCCTCTACTCCTACAGGTTACCGAACACTGAAGCTTTCTTT	CASSQVTILYSYRLPNTEAFF	-	TRBJ1-1	-	TRBV4-1
TGTGCCAGCAGCTCACCCCCCAACTATGGCTACACCTTC	CASSSPPNYGYTF	-	TRBJ1-2	-	TRBV5-4
TGCAGCGTTGCCACCGGGACTAGTCGTGGTGAGCAGTACTTC	CSVATGTSRGEQYF	-	TRBJ2-7	TRBD2	TRBV29-1
TGTGCCAGCAGTTCGACTAGCGGGGTTTACGAGCAGTACTTC	CASSSTSGVYEQYF	-	TRBJ2-7	TRBD2	TRBV27
TGTGCCAGCAGCAGGGGAACCCACCAAGAGACCCAGTACTTC	CASSRGTHQETQYF	-	TRBJ2-5	-	TRBV6-5
TGTGCCAGCAGCGGGTGGGCCGGCCAGGATTCCTACAATGAGCAGTTCTTC	CASSGWAGQDSYNEQFF	-	TRBJ2-1	-	TRBV5-5
TGTGCCAGCAGTATAGATGGGACAGCTGAAGCTTTCTTT	CASSIDGTAEAFF	-	TRBJ1-1	TRBD1	TRBV6-5
TGTGCCAGCAGTGTGAGACAGAGCACAGATACGCAGTATTTT	CASSVRQSTDTQYF	-	TRBJ2-3	-	TRBV2
TGTGCCAGCAGTTTATTGGGCAGCTCTGGAAACACCATATATTTT	CASSLLGSSGNTIYF	once	TRBJ1-3	-	TRBV28
TGTGCCAGCAGCTTAGAGATGACAGGCCGCTCTAGCACAGATACGCAGTATTTT	CASSLEMTGRSSTDTQYF	-	TRBJ2-3	-	TRBV7-9
TGTGCCACCAGTGATCCCGCGAAGGAGAGTGGCTACACCTTC	CATSDPAKESGYTF	once	TRBJ1-2	-	TRBV24-1
TGTGCCAGTAGTTTGGGACCGACCTCTGGGGCCAACGTCCTGACTTTC	CASSLGPTSGANVLTF	-	TRBJ2-6	-	TRBV19
TGTGCCATCAGGGGACTAGCGGGAGGAGCGAGTGGGGAGCAGTACTTC	CAIRGLAGGASGEQYF	-	TRBJ2-7	TRBD2	TRBV10-3
TGTGCCAGTAGTATAGATCTAAACAATGAGCAGTTCTTC	CASSIDLNNEQFF	-	TRBJ2-1	-	TRBV19
TGTGCCAGCAGCCAAGATACCCTTCTATTAATCTTAGGCGAGCAGTACTTC	CASSQDTLLLILGEQYF	-	TRBJ2-7	-	TRBV14
TGTGCCAGCAGCCCACAAGTGGGGGTCTTCGCCGAGCAGTACTTC	CASSPQVGVFAEQYF	few	TRBJ2-7	-	TRBV5-4